This paragraph covers one TCR beta chain sequence. Its antigen remains unidentified. CDR3 length: 13 residues. J lost 3 bases, V lost 4 bases, and 2 bases had no gene match. Germline V CDR1 and CDR2: ENHRY, SYGVKD. This entry is derived from a study of long-term antiretroviral therapy in people with HIV. On the study more broadly: The earliest samples came from an era when ART typically awaited falling CD4 counts.

With survey level as its setting, the immunoSEQ assay was v3.0. Sequenced by immunoSEQ multiplex PCR; TCRdb stores in-frame clones only, minus some. The data contain 13,000 or so clones, around 77% of them singletons. Every sample had about 0.85-10 million cryopreserved PBMC in it before DNA extraction. Study-wide findings and caveats: Repertoires in HIV (unlike those of controls) had narrower CDR3 length ranges. Absence of data on ART adherence, viral resistance or therapy changes was noted.

The sequence was obtained from a woman aged 18-29 years with HIV. This rearrangement joins TRBV10-3 to TRBJ2-7; 8 bases line up with TRBD1. The source material was unsorted PBMCs, sampled 1.3 years after starting antiretroviral therapy. For the CDR3, the DNA is TGTGCCATCAGTGTAGGACAGGGCTACGAGCAGTACTTC. Its protein product is CAISVGQGYEQYF.